This T cell receptor beta chain was captured in a study of shared clonotypes between healthy human individuals. Background on the study: Each donor contributed plates that comprised three CD4 naive, three CD4 memory, two CD8 naive and one CD8 memory.

V dropped 3 bases and J dropped 5 bases, with 11 bases sitting between them. Germline V CDR1 and CDR2: SEHNR, FQNEAQ (reference sequence). CDR3 length: 14 amino acids. A note on this clone: Distinct nucleotide sequences in the sample also encode this CDR3.

CD45RO-negative, CCR7-positively selected cells formed the naive CD8 fraction, excluding terminally differentiated effector memory CD45RA+ cells. Only Caucasian adults living in Nashville, Tennessee served as donors. Profiled with immunoSEQ multiplex PCR; TCRdb holds only in-frame clones, not every one. The repertoire has roughly 1,800,000 clones, about 95% of them found once; the top ten carry around 1.2%. The TCR sequence derives from a man younger than 30 in good health. The source material was naive CD8+ T cells sorted from blood. V gene TRBV7-9 combines with J gene TRBJ2-1; TRBD2 might be the D (6 bases). The CDR3 DNA follows: TGTGCCAGCAGCTTTGGAGGGGCCAACAATGAGCAGTTCTTC. Protein product: CASSFGGANNEQFF.